These 13 T cell receptor beta chains were sequenced from one sample in a study of T-cell reconstitution after alpha-beta-depleted transplantation in children. Preparation of the TCRbeta library was carried out with unique molecular identifiers. TCRdb called the PCR reads again in MiXCR, with one record for every CDR3 protein. Altogether more than 250,000 distinct CDR3 sequences are present, more than 9% being singletons, with the ten largest covering over 9.5%. The material sequenced was PBMCs from the stem cell graft donor, taken from the stem cell graft. The receptors were gathered from a human donor who donated a stem cell graft to a child with SCID.

Of note for this clonotype: The junction and the germline gene differ at one end; a read error may be behind it. The chain has TRBV20-1 and TRBJ2-3; D is perhaps TRBD2 (7 bases). From germline, CDR1 is DFQATT and CDR2 SNEGSKA (reference sequence). This CDR3 region has 15 residues. The CDR3: CSVRDGGGLGDTQYF. The CDR3, as DNA: TGCAGTGTTAGAGATGGCGGGGGCCTTGGGGATACGCAGTATTTT.

The chain uses TRBV5-1 and TRBJ1-5, with D perhaps TRBD1 (6 bases). Looked up from germline, CDR1 is SGHRS and CDR2 is YFSETQ. V lost 4 bases, J lost 2 bases, and 13 bases lay in between. This CDR3 is 15 amino acids long. CDR3 in amino acids: CASSVTGGGNQPQHF. As DNA, the CDR3 is TGCGCCAGCAGCGTGACAGGAGGTGGCAATCAGCCCCAGCATTTT.

This clonotype was found a few times. The V gene is TRBV5-1, the J gene TRBJ1-3; D possibly corresponds to TRBD1 (5 bases). Germline CDR1 and CDR2: SGHRS and YFSETQ. Trimming shortened V by 0 bases and J by 4 bases, and 14 bases separated the two germline ends. The CDR3 has 16 residues. The CDR3: CASSLGGYGSGNTIYF. CDR3 bases: TGCGCCAGCAGCTTGGGGGGGTATGGATCCGGAAACACCATATATTTT.

CDR3 sequence: CASSQDPGQGYEQYF. The CDR3 DNA reads as TGTGCCAGCAGCCAAGATCCCGGGCAGGGCTACGAGCAGTACTTC. This sequence joins TRBV4-2 and TRBJ2-7, with D tentatively TRBD1 (5 bases). The germline V and J ends were trimmed by 0 bases and 3 bases, with 12 bases remaining between them. Germline CDR1 and CDR2: LGHNA and YNFKEQ. This CDR3 is 15 amino acids long.

This clonotype has just a few counts. J is TRBJ1-2 and V is TRBV6-6; D call uncertain. The CDR3 is 12 residues long. Germline V gene data show CDR1 as MNHNY and CDR2 as SVGAGI (reference sequence). Trimming stripped 0 bases from V and 8 bases from J, with 7 bases between. The CDR3 DNA reads TGTGCCAGCAGTTACTCTTGGGAGGGCTACACCTTC. This encodes CASSYSWEGYTF.

The chain combines TRBV2 with TRBJ2-3; TRBD2 aligns across 7 bases. The CDR3 sequence is 15 residues long. Germline V gene lookup returns CDR1 SNHLY and CDR2 FYNNEI. Trimming took 6 bases from V and 2 from J; bases not matched to a gene: 8. This CDR3 reads CASRRLAPITDTQYF. The CDR3 region has the DNA TGTGCCAGCAGAAGACTAGCCCCAATCACAGATACGCAGTATTTT. The full variable domain, completed using reference TRBV2 and TRBJ2-3, is EPEVTQTPSHQVTQMGQEVILRCVPISNHLYFYWYRQILGQKVEFLVSFYNNEISEKSEIFDDQFSVERPDGSNFTLKIRSTKLEDSAMYFCASRRLAPITDTQYFGPGTRLTVL.

This clonotype was observed a few times. The V call is TRBV12-3 or TRBV12-4, the J call TRBJ2-5, with D tentatively TRBD2 (5 bases). V dropped 6 bases and J dropped 2 bases, with 16 bases sitting between them. The CDR3 consists of 15 residues. The CDR3 DNA sequence: TGTGCCAGCAGACTACTGGGAGAGGAACAAGAGACCCAGTACTTC. This encodes CASRLLGEEQETQYF.

This rearrangement joins TRBV3-1 to TRBJ2-5, with TRBD2 matching 8 bases. After removal of 5 bases from V and 3 bases from J, the junction contained 8 bases not matched to a gene. CDR1 and CDR2 from the germline V gene are LGHDT and YNNKEL (reference sequence). CDR3 length: 15 amino acids. The CDR3: CASSYRGGVEETQYF. CDR3 bases: TGTGCCAGCAGCTACCGGGGGGGCGTTGAAGAGACCCAGTACTTC.

This clonotype came up a few times. The gene calls are TRBV7-9 and TRBJ1-1; D is ambiguous. The CDR3 spans 12 residues. Germline loops: CDR1 SEHNR, CDR2 FQNEAQ (reference sequence). Trimming removed 5 bases from V and 9 bases from J, with 13 bases in between. Written as DNA, the CDR3 is TGTGCCAGCAGCCCCGGGGAAGCTCAAGCTTTCTTT. Translation: CASSPGEAQAFF.

J is TRBJ2-1 and V is TRBV6-1; no firm D call. This CDR3 region has 13 residues. V lost 5 bases and J 0 bases, leaving 5 bases between the germline ends. The germline gives CDR1 MNHNS, CDR2 SASEGT. CDR3 in amino acids: CASSTRSYNEQFF. The DNA for the CDR3 is TGTGCCAGCAGTACCCGCTCCTACAATGAGCAGTTCTTC.

The table lists this clonotype with many counts. The chain carries TRBV7-2 and TRBJ2-1; 7 bases fit TRBD2. The CDR3 length is 17 residues. J was trimmed by 1 base and V by 0 bases; bases with no gene match: 6. CDR1 is SGHTA and CDR2 is FQGNSA in the germline V gene. The CDR3 bases are TGTGCCAGCAGCTTAGCTAGCGGGTTCATTTCCTACAATGAGCAGTTCTTC. Its translation: CASSLASGFISYNEQFF.

V and J are TRBV6-5 and TRBJ1-2; D might be TRBD1 (5 bases). Germline V gene data show CDR1 as MNHEY and CDR2 as SVGAGI. The length of the CDR3 is 15 residues. V was pared by 2 bases and J by 8 bases, with 18 bases between. CDR3 sequence reads: CASSYGAGPSRGYTF. CDR3 DNA sequence: TGTGCCAGCAGTTACGGGGCAGGACCCTCTAGGGGCTACACCTTC.

This rearrangement joins TRBV10-1 to TRBJ2-5; D is perhaps TRBD1 (5 bases). Trimming pared 0 bases from V and 5 bases from J, leaving 13 bases between. Germline V gene data show CDR1 as WNHNN and CDR2 as SYGVQD (reference sequence). This CDR3 has 15 amino acids. The CDR3 spells CASSESAGQAETQYF. CDR3 bases: TGCGCCAGCAGTGAGTCGGCAGGGCAAGCGGAGACCCAGTACTTC.